This passage covers 6 T cell receptor beta chains from one sample sequenced in a study of blood T cell repertoires in COVID-19. Profiling relied on immunoSEQ multiplex PCR, and the TCRdb table lists in-frame clones only, not all of them. The sample lists about 160,000 clones, 85% occurring once. Sequenced material: peripheral blood. These receptor sequences come from a human donor with acute or convalescent COVID-19. The donor label of this sample is uncertain.

The CDR3 loop is CASSQVGRGHYNEQFF. As DNA, the CDR3 is TGCGCCAGCAGCCAAGTAGGGCGGGGGCACTACAATGAGCAGTTCTTC. V usage is TRBV4-1 and J usage is TRBJ2-1, with a tentative D call TRBD2 (7 bases). The germline V and J ends were trimmed by 1 base and 3 bases, with 13 bases remaining between them. Germline V CDR1 and CDR2: MGHRA, YSYEKL. The CDR3 is made up of 16 amino acids.

This sequence joins TRBV5-1 and TRBJ2-3; D may be TRBD2 (7 bases). V dropped 4 bases and J dropped 3 bases, with 18 bases sitting between them. Germline-derived CDR1 and CDR2 are SGHRS and YFSETQ. The CDR3 loop spans 16 amino acids. The chain's CDR3 is CASSLGGLPGTDTQYF. CDR3 nucleotides: TGCGCCAGCAGCCTCGGGGGGCTCCCGGGAACAGATACGCAGTATTTT.

This rearrangement joins TRBV18 to TRBJ2-7; 15 positions agree with TRBD2. In germline, CDR1 is KGHSH, CDR2 LQKENI. V shed 0 bases and J 0 bases; nucleotides not matched to a gene: 3. CDR3 size: 18 residues. The chain's CDR3 is CASSPPGLAGGISYEQYF. In nucleotides, the CDR3 is TGTGCCAGCTCACCACCGGGACTAGCGGGGGGCATCTCCTACGAGCAGTACTTC.

The chain has TRBV24-1 and TRBJ2-1; 9 nucleotides match TRBD2. Trimming took 1 base from V and 2 from J; bases not matched to a gene: 5. This CDR3 is built from 17 residues. Germline CDR1 reads KGHDR; CDR2 reads SFDVKD. CDR3 residues: CATSDFLTSGPYNEQFF. In DNA form, the CDR3 reads TGTGCCACCAGTGATTTCTTGACTAGCGGACCCTACAATGAGCAGTTCTTC.

This clone was counted between two and nine times. The chain carries TRBV9 and TRBJ2-1; 8 bases agree with TRBD2. Per germline, CDR1 SGDLS and CDR2 YYNGEE. This CDR3 region has 16 residues. J was trimmed by 5 bases and V by 0 bases; bases with no gene match: 7. CDR3 in DNA: TGTGCCAGCAGCGTAGGTCGGGGGGGCCGCCACAATGAGCAGTTCTTC. It encodes CASSVGRGGRHNEQFF.

The rearrangement links TRBV19 to TRBJ2-7, with TRBD2 matching over 13 bases. The CDR3 contains 16 residues. CDR1 and CDR2 (germline): LNHDA, SQIVND (reference sequence). V dropped 7 bases and J dropped 4; count of bases not matched to a gene: 10. The CDR3 DNA reads as TGTGCCAGTACCCCCTCGGGACTAGCGGGGAAGTACGAGCAGTACTTC. Amino acids: CASTPSGLAGKYEQYF. Looking up the rest from reference TRBV19 and TRBJ2-7 gives the full variable domain: DGGITQSPKYLFRKEGQNVTLSCEQNLNHDAMYWYRQDPGQGLRLIYYSQIVNDFQKGDIAEGYSVSREKKESFPLTVTSAQKNPTAFYLCASTPSGLAGKYEQYFGPGTRLTVT.